This TCR beta chain appears in the sequencing data of a study of beta chain features in type 1 diabetes. Background on the study: Patients and healthy donors were similar in age, gender and cell yields. General study results and limits: When Type 1 diabetes patients were examined, their TCRB CDR3s proved moderately but significantly shorter in all four CD4+ subsets. Naive, central memory and Treg TCRB repertoires appeared more alike in patients than in healthy donors.

Isolated RNA was reverse transcribed in full, so expressed TCRB transcripts were sequenced. A few million reads, on average, came from each naive, central memory and regulatory T cell sample. The method was immunoSEQ multiplex PCR; TCRdb's version includes in-frame clones alone and lacks a portion of them. The sample comprises 600,000 or so clones, around 12% of which are singletons, and around 0.12% rests with the top ten. Germline V gene data show CDR1 as SQVTM and CDR2 as ANQGSEA. This CDR3 region has 12 residues. Deletions cut 7 bases from V and 6 bases from J, with 12 bases between. In regard to this clone: Its antigen remains unidentified.

What was sequenced was naive CD4+ T cells from blood. V and J are TRBV29-1 and TRBJ1-4; D is perhaps TRBD1 (5 bases). This TCR was recovered from a man younger than 45 with type 1 diabetes. In DNA, the CDR3 is TGCAGCGCCACCGGGACTGATGAAAAACTGTTTTTT. Its translation is CSATGTDEKLFF.